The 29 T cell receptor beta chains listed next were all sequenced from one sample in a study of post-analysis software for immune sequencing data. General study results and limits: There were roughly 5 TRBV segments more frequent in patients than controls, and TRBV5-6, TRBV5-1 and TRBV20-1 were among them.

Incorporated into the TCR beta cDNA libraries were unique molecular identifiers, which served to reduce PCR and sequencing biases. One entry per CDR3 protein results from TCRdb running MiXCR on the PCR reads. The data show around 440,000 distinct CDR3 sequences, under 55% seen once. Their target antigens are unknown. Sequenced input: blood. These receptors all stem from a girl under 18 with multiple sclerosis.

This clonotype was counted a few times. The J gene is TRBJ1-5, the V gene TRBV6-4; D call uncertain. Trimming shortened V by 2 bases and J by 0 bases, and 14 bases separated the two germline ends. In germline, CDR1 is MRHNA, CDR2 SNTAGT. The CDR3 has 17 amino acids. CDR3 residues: CASSDDSVKYSNQPQHF. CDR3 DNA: TGTGCCAGCAGTGACGATTCGGTCAAATATAGCAATCAGCCCCAGCATTTT.

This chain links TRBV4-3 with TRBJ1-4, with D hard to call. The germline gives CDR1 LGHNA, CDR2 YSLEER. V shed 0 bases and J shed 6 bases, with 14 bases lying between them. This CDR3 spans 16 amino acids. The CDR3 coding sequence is TGCGCCAGCAGCCAAGATAAGGCTCCGGCGGATGAAAAACTGTTTTTT. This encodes CASSQDKAPADEKLFF.

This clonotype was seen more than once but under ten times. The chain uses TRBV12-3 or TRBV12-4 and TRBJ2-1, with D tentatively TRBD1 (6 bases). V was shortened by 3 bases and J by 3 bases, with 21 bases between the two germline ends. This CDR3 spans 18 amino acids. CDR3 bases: TGTGCCAGCAGTTTTGGGACACCCCGACAGTTCGTCTACAATGAGCAGTTCTTC. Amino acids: CASSFGTPRQFVYNEQFF.

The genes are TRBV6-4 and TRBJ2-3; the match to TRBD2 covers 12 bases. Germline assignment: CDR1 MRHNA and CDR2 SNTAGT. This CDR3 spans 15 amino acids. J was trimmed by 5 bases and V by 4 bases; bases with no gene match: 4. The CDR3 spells CASSVLAGGRDTQYF. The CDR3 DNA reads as TGTGCCAGCAGTGTCCTAGCGGGAGGGCGAGATACGCAGTATTTT.

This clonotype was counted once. Written as DNA, the CDR3 is TGTGCCAGCAGTTTGGCGACAGGGTTGGACTATGGCTACACCTTC. Its protein product is CASSLATGLDYGYTF. This sequence joins TRBV12-3 or TRBV12-4 and TRBJ1-2, with TRBD1 matching 7 bases. The CDR3 totals 15 residues. The trim removed 3 bases at V and 3 bases at J, leaving 7 bases unmatched.

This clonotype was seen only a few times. CDR3 nucleotides: TGCAGTGCTGAAACGACAGGGCCGGACACTGAAGCTTTCTTT. Protein product: CSAETTGPDTEAFF. The rearrangement joins TRBV20-1 to TRBJ1-1, with 7 bases that match TRBD1. Unmatched junction bases numbered 9, after V lost 5 bases and J lost 3 bases. Germline V gives CDR1 DFQATT, CDR2 SNEGSKA (reference sequence). This CDR3 region has 14 residues.

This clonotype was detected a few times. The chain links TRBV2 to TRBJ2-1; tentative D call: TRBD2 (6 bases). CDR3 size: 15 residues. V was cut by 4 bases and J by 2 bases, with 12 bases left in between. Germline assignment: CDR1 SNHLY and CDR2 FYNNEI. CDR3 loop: CASSVERAPYNEQFF. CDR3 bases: TGTGCCAGCAGTGTTGAGCGGGCGCCCTACAATGAGCAGTTCTTC.

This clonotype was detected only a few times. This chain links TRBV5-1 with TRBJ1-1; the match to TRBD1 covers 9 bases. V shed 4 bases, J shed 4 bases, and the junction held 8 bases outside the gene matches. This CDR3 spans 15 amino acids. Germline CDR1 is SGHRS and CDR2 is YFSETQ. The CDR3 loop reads CASSHRDRDPTEAFF. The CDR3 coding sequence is TGCGCCAGCAGCCACCGGGACAGGGACCCCACTGAAGCTTTCTTT.

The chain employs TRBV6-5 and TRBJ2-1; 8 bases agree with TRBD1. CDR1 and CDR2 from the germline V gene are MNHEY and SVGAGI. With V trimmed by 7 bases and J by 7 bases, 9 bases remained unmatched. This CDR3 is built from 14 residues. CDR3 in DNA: TGTGCCAGCACTAAGGACAGGGCGCGAAATGAGCAGTTCTTC. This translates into CASTKDRARNEQFF.

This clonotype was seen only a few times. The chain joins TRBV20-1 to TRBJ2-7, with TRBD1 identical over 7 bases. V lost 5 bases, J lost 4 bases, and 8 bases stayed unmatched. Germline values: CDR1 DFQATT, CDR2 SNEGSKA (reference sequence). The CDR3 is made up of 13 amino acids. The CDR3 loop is CSARGGQPYEQYF. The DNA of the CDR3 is TGCAGTGCTCGAGGGGGACAGCCTTACGAGCAGTACTTC.

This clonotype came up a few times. The CDR3 DNA reads as TGCAGCGTTGGGGAGGTGGGGGGAGTAGAGCAGTACTTC. Translation: CSVGEVGGVEQYF. The chain couples TRBV29-1 to TRBJ2-7; tentative D call: TRBD2 (6 bases). Germline V lookup: CDR1 SQVTM, CDR2 ANQGSEA. CDR3 size: 13 residues. With 4 bases removed from V and 7 bases from J, the gap between germline ends came to 17 bases.

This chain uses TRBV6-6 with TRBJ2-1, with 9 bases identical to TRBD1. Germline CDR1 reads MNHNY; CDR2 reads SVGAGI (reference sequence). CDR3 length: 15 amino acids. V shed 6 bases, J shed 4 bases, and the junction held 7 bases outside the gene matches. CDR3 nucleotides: TGTGCCAGCAGACCGGACAGGGGCGGATACAATGAGCAGTTCTTC. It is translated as CASRPDRGGYNEQFF.

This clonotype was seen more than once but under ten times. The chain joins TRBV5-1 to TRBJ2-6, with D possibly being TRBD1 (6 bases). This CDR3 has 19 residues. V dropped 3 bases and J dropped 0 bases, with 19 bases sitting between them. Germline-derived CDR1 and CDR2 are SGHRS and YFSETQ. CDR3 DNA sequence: TGCGCCAGCAGCTCTGGAGTATCCAGGGACATCTCTGGGGCCAACGTCCTGACTTTC. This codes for CASSSGVSRDISGANVLTF.

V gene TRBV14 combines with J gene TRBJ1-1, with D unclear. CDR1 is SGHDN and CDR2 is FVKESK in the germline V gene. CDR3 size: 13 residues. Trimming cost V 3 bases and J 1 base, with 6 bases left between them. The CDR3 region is CASSQETNTEAFF. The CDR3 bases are TGTGCCAGCAGCCAGGAGACGAACACTGAAGCTTTCTTT.

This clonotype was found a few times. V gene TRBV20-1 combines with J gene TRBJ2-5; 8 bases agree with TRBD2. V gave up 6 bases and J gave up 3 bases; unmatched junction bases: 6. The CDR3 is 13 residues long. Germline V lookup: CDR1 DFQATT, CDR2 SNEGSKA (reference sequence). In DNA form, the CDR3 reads TGCAGTGCCGAGAAACTAGCGGAAGAGACCCAGTACTTC. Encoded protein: CSAEKLAEETQYF.

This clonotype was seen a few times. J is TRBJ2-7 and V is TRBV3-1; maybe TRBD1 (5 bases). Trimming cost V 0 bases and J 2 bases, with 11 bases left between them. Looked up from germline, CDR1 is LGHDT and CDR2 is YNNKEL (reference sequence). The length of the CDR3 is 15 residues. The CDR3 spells CASSQDSGFPYEQYF. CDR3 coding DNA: TGTGCCAGCAGCCAAGATTCAGGGTTCCCCTACGAGCAGTACTTC.

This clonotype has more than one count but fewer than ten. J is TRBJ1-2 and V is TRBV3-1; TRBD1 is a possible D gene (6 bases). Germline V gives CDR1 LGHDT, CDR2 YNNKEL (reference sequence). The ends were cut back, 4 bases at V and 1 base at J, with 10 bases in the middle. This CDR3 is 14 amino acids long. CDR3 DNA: TGTGCCAGCAGCCGGACAGATTTTAACTATGGCTACACCTTC. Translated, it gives CASSRTDFNYGYTF.

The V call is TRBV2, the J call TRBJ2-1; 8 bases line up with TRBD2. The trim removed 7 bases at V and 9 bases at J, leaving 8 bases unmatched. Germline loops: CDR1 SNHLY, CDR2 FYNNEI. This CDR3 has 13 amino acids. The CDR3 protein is CASTTGRAIEQFF. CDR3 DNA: TGTGCCAGCACTACCGGGAGGGCCATTGAGCAGTTCTTC.

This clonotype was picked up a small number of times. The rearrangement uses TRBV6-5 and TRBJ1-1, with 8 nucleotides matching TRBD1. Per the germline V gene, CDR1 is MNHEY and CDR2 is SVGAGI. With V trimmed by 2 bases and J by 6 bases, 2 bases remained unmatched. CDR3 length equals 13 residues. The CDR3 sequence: CASSYGDRPEAFF. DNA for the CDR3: TGTGCCAGCAGTTACGGGGACAGGCCTGAAGCTTTCTTT.

CDR3 sequence reads: CASSDFILGEFF. The DNA for the CDR3 is TGTGCCAGCAGTGACTTTATATTGGGGGAGTTCTTC. The chain has TRBV2 and TRBJ2-1; tentatively, D is TRBD1 or TRBD2 (5 bases each). CDR1 is SNHLY and CDR2 is FYNNEI in the germline V gene. This CDR3 has 12 residues. Trimming shortened V by 3 bases and J by 14 bases, and 14 bases separated the two germline ends.

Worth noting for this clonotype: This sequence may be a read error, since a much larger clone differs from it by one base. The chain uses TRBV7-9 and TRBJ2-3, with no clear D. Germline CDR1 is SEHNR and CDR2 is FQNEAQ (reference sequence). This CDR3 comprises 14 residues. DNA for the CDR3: TGTGCCAGCAGCTTAGGTTTAGCAGCAGATACGCGGTATTTT. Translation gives CASSLGLAADTRYF. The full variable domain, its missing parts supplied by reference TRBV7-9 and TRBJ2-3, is DTGVSQNPRHKITKRGQNVTFRCDPISEHNRLYWYRQTLGQGPEFLTYFQNEAQLEKSRLLSDRFSAERPKGSFSTLEIQRTEQGDSAMYLCASSLGLAADTRYFGPGTRLTVL.

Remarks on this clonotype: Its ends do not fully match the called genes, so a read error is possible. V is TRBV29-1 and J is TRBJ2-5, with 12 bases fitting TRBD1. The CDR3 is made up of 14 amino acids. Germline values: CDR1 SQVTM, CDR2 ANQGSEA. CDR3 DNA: TGCAGCGCTGGGACAGGGGGCATCCAAGAGACCCGGTACTTC. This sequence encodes CSAGTGGIQETRYF.

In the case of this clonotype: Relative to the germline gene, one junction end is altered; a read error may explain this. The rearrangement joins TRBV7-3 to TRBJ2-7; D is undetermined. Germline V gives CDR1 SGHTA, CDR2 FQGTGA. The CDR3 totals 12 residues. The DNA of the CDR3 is TGTGCCAGCAGCGCCCTCTCCTACGGGCAGTACTTC. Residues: CASSALSYGQYF. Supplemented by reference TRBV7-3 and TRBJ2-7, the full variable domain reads GAGVSQTPSNKVTEKGKYVELRCDPISGHTALYWYRQSLGQGPEFLIYFQGTGAADDSGLPNDRFFAVRPEGSVSTLKIQRTERGDSAVYLCASSALSYGQYFGPGTRLTVT.

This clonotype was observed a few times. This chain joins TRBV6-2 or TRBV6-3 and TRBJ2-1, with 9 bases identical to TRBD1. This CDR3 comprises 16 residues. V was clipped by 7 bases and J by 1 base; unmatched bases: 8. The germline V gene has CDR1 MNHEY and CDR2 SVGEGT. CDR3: CASKPGGTGSYNEQFF. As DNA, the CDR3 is TGTGCCAGCAAACCTGGGGGGACAGGGTCCTACAATGAGCAGTTCTTC.

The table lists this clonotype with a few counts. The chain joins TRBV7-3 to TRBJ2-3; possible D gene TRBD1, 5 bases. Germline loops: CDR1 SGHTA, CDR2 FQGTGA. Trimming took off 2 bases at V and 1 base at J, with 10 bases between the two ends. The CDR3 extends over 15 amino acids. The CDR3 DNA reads TGTGCCAGCAGCTTAGGCTCAGGGCGCACAGATACGCAGTATTTT. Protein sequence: CASSLGSGRTDTQYF.

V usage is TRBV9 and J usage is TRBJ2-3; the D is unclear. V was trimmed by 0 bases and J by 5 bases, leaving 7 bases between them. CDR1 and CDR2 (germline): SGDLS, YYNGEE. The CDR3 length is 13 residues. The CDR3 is CASSVAPEDTQYF. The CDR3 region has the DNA TGTGCCAGCAGCGTAGCCCCCGAAGATACGCAGTATTTT. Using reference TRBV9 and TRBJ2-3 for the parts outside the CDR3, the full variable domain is DSGVTQTPKHLITATGQRVTLRCSPRSGDLSVYWYQQSLDQGLQFLIQYYNGEERAKGNILERFSAQQFPDLHSELNLSSLELGDSALYFCASSVAPEDTQYFGPGTRLTVL.

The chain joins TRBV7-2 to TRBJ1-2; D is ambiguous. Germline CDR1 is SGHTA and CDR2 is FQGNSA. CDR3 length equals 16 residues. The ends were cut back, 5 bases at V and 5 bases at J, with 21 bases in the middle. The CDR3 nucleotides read TGTGCCAGCAGCGCACCTTGGGCAGCCCGGAGGTATGGCTACACCTTC. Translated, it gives CASSAPWAARRYGYTF.

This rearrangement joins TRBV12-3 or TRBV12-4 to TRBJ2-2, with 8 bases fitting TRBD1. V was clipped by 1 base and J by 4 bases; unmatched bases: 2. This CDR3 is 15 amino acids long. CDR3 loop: CASSLVTGATGELFF. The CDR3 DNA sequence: TGTGCCAGCAGTTTAGTGACAGGGGCCACCGGGGAGCTGTTTTTT.

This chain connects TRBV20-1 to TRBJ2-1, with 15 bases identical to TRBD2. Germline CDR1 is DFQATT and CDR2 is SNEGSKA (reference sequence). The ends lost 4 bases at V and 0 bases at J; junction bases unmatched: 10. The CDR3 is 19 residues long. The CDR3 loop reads CSATSNGLAGGHSYNEQFF. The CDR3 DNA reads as TGCAGTGCTACCTCAAATGGACTAGCGGGAGGGCACTCCTACAATGAGCAGTTCTTC.